This TCR beta chain was identified in a study of blood T cell repertoires in COVID-19 (TCRdb year 2020). Background on the whole study: Samples from collaborators originated in the United States, Italy and Spain and spanned both the acute and convalescent phases of COVID-19. The prospective study material was composed of cDNA or gDNA derived from T cells, B-cell-depleted T cells, or PBMCs. Deeply sampled blood TCRbeta repertoires from subjects exposed to, actively infected with, or recovered from COVID-19 were included in the dataset. A freely available public database, intended as a resource for researchers studying the immune response to SARS-CoV-2, is where the repertoires were released. Samples came from the ongoing ImmuneRACE study (first 160 participants) plus 1,254 subjects from 6 global collaborators. Sample metadata almost always included a de-identified subject ID, COVID-19 status, age in years and sex. Where available, HLA class I and class II types were taken from metadata supplied by the sample provider and were not determined by assay-based typing.

The germline V gene specifies SNHLY as CDR1 and FYNNEI as CDR2. The CDR3 has 18 amino acids, counting the end cysteine and phenylalanine. Only the CDR3 part of the read is kept: 54 bases, read in frame from the first base. Clipping removes 2 bases from V and 0 bases from J, with 6 as the unmatched junction base count. Samples from volunteer blood donors who had recovered from COVID-19 were contributed by a second Seattle source. Collaborating institutions collected whole blood in K2EDTA tubes following their own protocols. For TCRbeta analysis, collaborators shipped samples as frozen whole blood, isolated PBMCs, or DNA extracted from either of those sample types. In regard to this clone: This receptor's antigen is unknown. One base away there is no much larger clone; base qualities are not given.

What the study reported, not specific to this receptor: Clinical and demographic metadata were provided uncurated, with the amount varying by source and participant.

The immunoSEQ Assay, a bias-controlled multiplex PCR, was used to amplify TCRbeta CDR3 regions from genomic DNA. The paper's processing steps were these. The number of nucleated cells in each sample was estimated from the amplification of reference gene primers within the assay. Sequence reads were collapsed and filtered to measure the absolute abundance of every unique TCRbeta CDR3 rearrangement. For each sample, productive Simpson clonality was calculated as the square root of Simpson's diversity index across productive rearrangements. TCRdb carries this immuneACCESS record with in-frame sequences only. Its versions omit some clonotypes, under half of them owing to an unresolved V gene in the studies checked, with the rest unexplained. V and J calls and clone size are given by that table; D and trimming were obtained from the DNA. In this sample the table shows under 250,000 clones, 80% to 85% of which occur a single time. The top ten clones comprise about 2.9% of the sample.

This receptor chain uses TRBV2 and TRBJ2-1, with TRBD2 identical over 11 junction bases. The sample comprised peripheral blood. This TCR derives from a woman younger than 45 who had recovered from COVID-19. The DNA sequence follows: TGTGCCAGCAGTGAAACGACTAGCGGGAAGAGCTCCTACAATGAGCAGTTCTTC. Translated, it reads CASSETTSGKSSYNEQFF.